This is a list of T cell receptor beta chains from one sample in a study of Ad26.COV2.S vaccination and SARS-CoV-2 variants. Profiling relied on immunoSEQ multiplex PCR, and the TCRdb table lists in-frame clones only, not all of them. The data show hundreds of thousands of clones, with around 90% seen just once and about 1.5% held by the top ten. The source was peripheral blood, collected in a trial of Ad26.COV2.S vaccine versus placebo. The origin of the receptors is a person between 18 and 65 years old who received the Ad26.COV2.S COVID-19 vaccine or a placebo. CDR3s include the opening cysteine and the closing phenylalanine or tryptophan. The D gene is left open where the match is weak. Clone size is stated in some rows and not others, as once, few, many or a class when expanded.

clone_size	v_call	d_call	j_call	cdr3_nt	cdr3_aa
.	TRBV5-8	.	TRBJ2-7	TGTGCCAGCAGCTCACAGGCTTCCTACGAGCAGTACTTC	CASSSQASYEQYF
.	TRBV3-1/TRBV3-2	.	TRBJ2-1	TGTGCCAGCAGCCGATTAGATGAGCAGTTCTTC	CASSRLDEQFF
.	TRBV15	TRBD1	TRBJ2-5	TGTGCCACCAGCAGAGATCGTACAGGGGCGGAGACCCAGTACTTC	CATSRDRTGAETQYF
.	TRBV2	.	TRBJ1-3	TGTGCCAGCAGCGCAGGGGAGAGGGCTGGAAACACCATATATTTT	CASSAGERAGNTIYF
once	TRBV19	.	TRBJ2-7	TGTGCCAGTAGTATAGATGGCAGGTCTCGCTACGAGCAGTACTTC	CASSIDGRSRYEQYF
.	TRBV18	TRBD1	TRBJ2-7	TGTGCCAGCTCACCACCGGGACAGGGAGGCTACGAGCAGTACTTC	CASSPPGQGGYEQYF
.	TRBV5-6	TRBD1	TRBJ2-5	TGTGCCAGCAGCCACGGGACAGGGAGGACCCAGTACTTC	CASSHGTGRTQYF
.	TRBV7-2	TRBD1	TRBJ2-5	TGTGCCAGCAGCTTAGCTGGGACAGGGGTCCAAGAGACCCAGTACTTC	CASSLAGTGVQETQYF
.	TRBV5-4	.	TRBJ1-2	TGTGCCAGCAGCTTCCCCAGGGACTATGGCTACACCTTC	CASSFPRDYGYTF
.	TRBV5-4	.	TRBJ2-1	TGTGCCAGCAGCCGACCGGGCTACAATGAGCAGTTCTTC	CASSRPGYNEQFF
.	TRBV4-1	TRBD1	TRBJ1-1	TGCGCCAGCAGCCAACCGACAGGGTCCACTGAAGCTTTCTTT	CASSQPTGSTEAFF
.	TRBV2	.	TRBJ2-4	TGTGCCAGCAGTGGGGACCAGTGGTACATTCAGTACTTC	CASSGDQWYIQYF
.	TRBV25-1	TRBD2	TRBJ2-5	TGTGCCAGCAGTGGTTCGGGAGGAGAGACCCAGTACTTC	CASSGSGGETQYF
.	TRBV7-3	.	TRBJ1-1	TGTGCCAGCAGCCCAGGACAGTCGAACACTGAAGCTTTCTTT	CASSPGQSNTEAFF
.	TRBV30	TRBD1	TRBJ1-2	TGTGCCTGGAGTGTACCCCGGACAGGGAATGACTATGGCTACACCTTC	CAWSVPRTGNDYGYTF
.	TRBV30	.	TRBJ2-3	TGTGCCTGGAGTGTATACCTCGGCACAGATACGCAGTATTTT	CAWSVYLGTDTQYF
.	TRBV27	TRBD1	TRBJ2-7	TGTGCCAGCAGTCCCGCCCGACAGGGGGCGCTATCCTACGAGCAGTACTTC	CASSPARQGALSYEQYF